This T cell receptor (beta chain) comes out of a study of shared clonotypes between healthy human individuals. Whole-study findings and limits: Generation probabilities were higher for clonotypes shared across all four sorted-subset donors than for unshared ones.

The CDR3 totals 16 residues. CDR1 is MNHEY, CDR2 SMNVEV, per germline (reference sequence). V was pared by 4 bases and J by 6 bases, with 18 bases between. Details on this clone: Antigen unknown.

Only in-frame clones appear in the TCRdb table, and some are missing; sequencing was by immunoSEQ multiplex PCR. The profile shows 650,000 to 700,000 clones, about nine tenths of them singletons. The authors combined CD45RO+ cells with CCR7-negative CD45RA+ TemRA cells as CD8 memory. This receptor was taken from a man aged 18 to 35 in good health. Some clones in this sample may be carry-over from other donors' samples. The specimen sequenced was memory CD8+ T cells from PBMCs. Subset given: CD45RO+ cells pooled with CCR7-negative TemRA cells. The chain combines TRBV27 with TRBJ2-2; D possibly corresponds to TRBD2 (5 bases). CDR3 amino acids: CASSSHPLTRSGELFF. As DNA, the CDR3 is TGTGCCAGCAGTTCACACCCCCTAACTAGATCCGGGGAGCTGTTTTTT.